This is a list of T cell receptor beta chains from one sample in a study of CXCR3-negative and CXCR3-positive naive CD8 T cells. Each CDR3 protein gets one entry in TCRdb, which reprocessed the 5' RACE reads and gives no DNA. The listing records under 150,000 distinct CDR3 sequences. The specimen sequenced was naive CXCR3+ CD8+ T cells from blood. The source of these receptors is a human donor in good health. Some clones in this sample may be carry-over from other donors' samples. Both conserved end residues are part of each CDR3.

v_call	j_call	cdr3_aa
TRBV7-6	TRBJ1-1	CASSRSGDLNTEAFF
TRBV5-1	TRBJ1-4	CATSWTTNEKLFF
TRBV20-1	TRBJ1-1	CSARDPNDRFMMNTEAFF
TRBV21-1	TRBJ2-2	CASSNRASGSGVWTGELFF
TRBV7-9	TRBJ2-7	CASSPGPAYEQYF
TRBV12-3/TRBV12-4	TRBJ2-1	CASTAGHEQFF
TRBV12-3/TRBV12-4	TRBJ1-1	CASSGQLEAFF
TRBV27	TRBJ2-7	CASSEGVGQGVGEQYF
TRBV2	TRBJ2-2	CASRGIREAGTGELFF
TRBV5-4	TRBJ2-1	CASSFRQETYNEQFF
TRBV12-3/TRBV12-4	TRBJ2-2	CASTPGGAGELFF
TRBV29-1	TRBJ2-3	CSVATGGSADTQYF
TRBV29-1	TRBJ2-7	CSAVGQPSYEQYF
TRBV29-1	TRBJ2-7	CSVAGQGYEQYF
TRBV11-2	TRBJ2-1	CASSLFYGRYNEQFF
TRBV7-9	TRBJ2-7	CASTTDRVHEQYF
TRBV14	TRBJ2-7	CASSQPGQGAIPYEQYF
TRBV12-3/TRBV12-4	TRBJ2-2	CASSLAQQGPGELFF